The T cell receptor beta chain under discussion was sequenced for a study of vaccination and CD4 T cells after COVID-19. The CDR3 is 11 residues long. Germline-derived CDR1 and CDR2 are DFQATT and SNEGSKA (reference sequence). Trimming took 7 bases from V and 6 from J, leaving 13 bases between them. With the Oncomine TCR Beta short-read assay, DNA from cultured CD4+ T cells was sequenced. In TCRdb, the PCR reads were re-called with MiXCR into one record per CDR3 protein. Of 8,500 to 9,000 distinct CDR3 sequences listed, under 65% are singletons. Sample treatment: approximately nine-day PBMC culture with coronavirus spike peptide pools or control peptides (ViraFEST assay). This clonotype was picked up a small number of times. As yet, its antigen is unknown.

The sequence derives from a human donor with COVID-19. Specimen: cultured CD4+ T cells from blood, collected after SARS-CoV-2 vaccination. The rearrangement links TRBV20-1 to TRBJ2-7; no reliable D call. The chain's CDR3 is CSVELNGEQYF. In nucleotides, the CDR3 is TGCAGTGTGGAACTTAACGGCGAGCAGTACTTC.